The sample holds a few counts of the clone carrying this T cell receptor beta chain. The antigen is undetermined. This sample is drawn from a study of post-analysis software for immune sequencing data. TCR beta cDNA libraries included unique molecular identifiers. A population of about 0.95 to 10 million T cells gave rise to roughly 0.5 million cDNA molecules. Each CDR3 protein is one row after TCRdb ran MiXCR on the PCR reads. The sample holds approximately 730,000 distinct CDR3 sequences, just over 45% seen once. The CDR3 contains 15 residues. Trimming cost V 3 bases and J 3 bases, with 16 bases left between them. Germline V gene data show CDR1 as DFQATT and CDR2 as SNEGSKA (reference sequence). Study outcomes and limitations: There was significantly lower normalized Chao1 diversity in multiple sclerosis patients than in controls. Five or six TRBV segments appeared more often in patients than in controls, and TRBV5-6, TRBV5-1 and TRBV20-1 were among these.

This clonotype originated in a girl between 5 and 17 years old with multiple sclerosis. The gene calls are TRBV20-1 and TRBJ2-3, with a tentative D call TRBD2 (5 bases). The sequencing sample was made of blood. The CDR3 coding sequence is TGCAGTGCTAGCGTATTCGGGAAGAGGACAGATACGCAGTATTTT. Translation: CSASVFGKRTDTQYF.